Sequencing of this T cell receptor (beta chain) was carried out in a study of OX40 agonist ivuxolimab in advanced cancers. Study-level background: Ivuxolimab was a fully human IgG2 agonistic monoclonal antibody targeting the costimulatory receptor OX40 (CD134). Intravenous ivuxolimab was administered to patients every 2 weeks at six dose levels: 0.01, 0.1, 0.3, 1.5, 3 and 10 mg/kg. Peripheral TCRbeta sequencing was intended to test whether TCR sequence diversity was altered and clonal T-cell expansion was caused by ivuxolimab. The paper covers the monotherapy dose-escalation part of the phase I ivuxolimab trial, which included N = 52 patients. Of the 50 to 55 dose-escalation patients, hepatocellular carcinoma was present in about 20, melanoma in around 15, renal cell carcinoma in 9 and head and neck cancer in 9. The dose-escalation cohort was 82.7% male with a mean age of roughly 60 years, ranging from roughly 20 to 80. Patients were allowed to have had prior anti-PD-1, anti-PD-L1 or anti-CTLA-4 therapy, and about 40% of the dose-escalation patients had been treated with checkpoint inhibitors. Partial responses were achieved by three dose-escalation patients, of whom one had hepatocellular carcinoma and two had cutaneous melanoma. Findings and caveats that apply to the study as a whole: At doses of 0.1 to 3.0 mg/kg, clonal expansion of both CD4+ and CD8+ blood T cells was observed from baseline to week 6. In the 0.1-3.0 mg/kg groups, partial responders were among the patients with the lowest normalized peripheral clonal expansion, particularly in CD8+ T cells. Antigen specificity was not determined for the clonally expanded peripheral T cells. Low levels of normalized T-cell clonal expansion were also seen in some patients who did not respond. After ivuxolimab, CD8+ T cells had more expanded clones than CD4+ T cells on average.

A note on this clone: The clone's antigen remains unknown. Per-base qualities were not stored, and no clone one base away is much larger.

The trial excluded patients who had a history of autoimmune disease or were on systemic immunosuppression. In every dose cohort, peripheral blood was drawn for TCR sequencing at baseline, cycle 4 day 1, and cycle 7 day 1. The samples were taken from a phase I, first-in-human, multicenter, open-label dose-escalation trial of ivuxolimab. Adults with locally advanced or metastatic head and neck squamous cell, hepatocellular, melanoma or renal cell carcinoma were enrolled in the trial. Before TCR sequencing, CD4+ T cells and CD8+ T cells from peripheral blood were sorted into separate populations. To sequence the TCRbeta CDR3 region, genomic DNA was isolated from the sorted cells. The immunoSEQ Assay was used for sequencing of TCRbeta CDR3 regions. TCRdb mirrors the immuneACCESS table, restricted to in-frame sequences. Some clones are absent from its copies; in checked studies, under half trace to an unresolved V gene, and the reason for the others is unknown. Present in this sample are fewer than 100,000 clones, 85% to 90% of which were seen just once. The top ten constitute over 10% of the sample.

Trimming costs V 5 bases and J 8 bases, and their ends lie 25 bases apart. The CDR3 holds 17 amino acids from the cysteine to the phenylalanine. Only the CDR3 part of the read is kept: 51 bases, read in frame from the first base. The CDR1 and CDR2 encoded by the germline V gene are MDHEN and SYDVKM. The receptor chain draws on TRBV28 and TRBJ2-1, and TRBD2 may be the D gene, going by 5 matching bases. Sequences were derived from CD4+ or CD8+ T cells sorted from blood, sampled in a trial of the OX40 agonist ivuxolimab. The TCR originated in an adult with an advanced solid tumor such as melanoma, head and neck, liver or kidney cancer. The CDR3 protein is CASSPLPRTSPVHEQFF. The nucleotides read TGTGCCAGCAGTCCCCTACCAAGGACTTCTCCGGTCCATGAGCAGTTCTTC.